This passage covers 8 T cell receptor beta chains from one sample sequenced in a study of vaccination effects on CD4 cells after COVID-19. With the ViraFEST assay, the study expanded antigen-specific CD4+ T cells using viral peptide pools, then sequenced them. Cells that had been cultured for 9 to 10 days were the source of isolated CD4+ T cells. Nobody among the vaccine recipients had prior SARS-CoV-2 infection (nucleocapsid antibodies were negative). The antigens of these receptors remain unknown. Sequenced by immunoSEQ multiplex PCR; TCRdb stores in-frame clones only, minus some. The profile shows roughly 50,000 clones, roughly 79% of them singletons. Sample: CD4+ T cells from PBMCs cultured with HCoV-OC43 spike peptides, taken before COVID-19 vaccination. Indicated subset: HCoV-OC43 spike overlapping peptide pool stimulation. The receptors stem from a human donor who received a COVID-19 vaccine.

The chain combines TRBV4-1 with TRBJ1-4, with D possibly matching TRBD1 (5 bases). The V gene lost 8 bases and the J gene lost 3 bases, with 19 bases spanning the gap. Germline V gene lookup returns CDR1 MGHRA and CDR2 YSYEKL. CDR3 length equals 16 residues. The DNA of the CDR3 is TGCGCCAGCTCCATGAGGGGACTGGTGGCTAATGAAAAACTGTTTTTT. Encoded protein: CASSMRGLVANEKLFF.

This clone was seen a handful of times. This rearrangement joins TRBV10-2 to TRBJ2-5, with unresolved D. The V end lost 8 bases, the J end lost 4 bases, and 20 bases lay between the germline ends. CDR1 is WSHSY, CDR2 SAAADI, per germline. There are 15 residues in the CDR3. The CDR3 loop reads CASSRVLGHRETQYF. CDR3 coding DNA: TGCGCCAGCTCGAGAGTATTAGGGCATCGAGAGACCCAGTACTTC.

This chain uses TRBV28 with TRBJ1-1; weak D call: TRBD1 (5 bases). The V gene's germline CDR1 is MDHEN and CDR2 SYDVKM. The CDR3 is 15 residues long. Trimming cost V 5 bases and J 1 base, with 14 bases left between them. The CDR3 sequence: CASSGAGVGNTEAFF. CDR3 bases: TGTGCCAGCAGTGGGGCGGGGGTCGGGAACACTGAAGCTTTCTTT.

The gene calls are TRBV24-1 and TRBJ1-4; D is unresolved. In germline, CDR1 is KGHDR, CDR2 SFDVKD. Trimming removed 0 bases at V and 11 bases at J, with 21 bases between. The CDR3 runs to 17 residues. The CDR3 loop reads CATSDLKGGHLSKKLFF. DNA for the CDR3: TGTGCCACCAGTGATTTGAAGGGAGGGCACCTGAGTAAGAAACTGTTTTTT.

V and J are TRBV30 and TRBJ1-5, with TRBD1 identical over 8 bases. V shed 1 base and J 9 bases; nucleotides not matched to a gene: 14. The CDR3 runs 16 residues. Germline V gene lookup returns CDR1 GTSNPN and CDR2 SVGIG (reference sequence). The CDR3 nucleotides are TGTGCCTGGAGTGCGGAGACAGGGGCCCCGGGGAGGCCCCAGCATTTT. Translating it yields CAWSAETGAPGRPQHF.

The chain carries TRBV7-3 and TRBJ2-5; D is unresolved. This CDR3 region has 11 residues. Between the trimmed V and J ends, which lost 1 base and 6 bases, there was a span of 3 bases. Germline lookup yields CDR1 SGHTA and CDR2 FQGTGA. The CDR3 coding sequence is TGTGCCAGCAGCTTAAGTCAGACCCAGTACTTC. This encodes CASSLSQTQYF. Full variable domain (outside the CDR3, taken from reference TRBV7-3 and TRBJ2-5): GAGVSQTPSNKVTEKGKYVELRCDPISGHTALYWYRQSLGQGPEFLIYFQGTGAADDSGLPNDRFFAVRPEGSVSTLKIQRTERGDSAVYLCASSLSQTQYFGPGTRLLVL.

V is TRBV5-5 and J is TRBJ1-6; D is uncertain. V was trimmed by 4 bases and J by 7 bases, leaving 15 bases between them. This CDR3 comprises 15 residues. Germline CDR1 SGHKS, CDR2 YYEKEE (reference sequence). The CDR3 DNA sequence: TGTGCCAGCAGCCCCTTAAGTGACGCCAATTCACCCCTCCACTTT. Protein product: CASSPLSDANSPLHF.

The chain uses TRBV24-1 and TRBJ2-5; no firm D call. In germline, CDR1 is KGHDR, CDR2 SFDVKD. The CDR3 runs 14 residues. Trimming stripped 6 bases from V and 4 bases from J, with 14 bases between. CDR3: CATSSALSTETQYF. CDR3 in DNA: TGTGCCACCAGTTCGGCTCTCTCTACAGAGACCCAGTACTTC.